This T cell receptor (beta chain) was found in a study of beta chain features in type 1 diabetes. About the study: The samples had about 110,000,000 sorted cells examined in all.

Germline assignment: CDR1 SEHNR and CDR2 FQNEAQ (reference sequence). V dropped 10 bases and J dropped 5; count of bases not matched to a gene: 5. This CDR3 is 12 amino acids long. Study findings and constraints: Researchers cautioned that cDNA sequencing could over-represent cells with high TCR expression. Type 1 diabetes patients had moderately but significantly shorter TCRB CDR3s in all four CD4+ subsets. Fewer insertions but more deletions were seen at VDJ junctions in type 1 diabetes patients.

This clone was observed a handful of times. Its antigen is not identified. The isolated RNA, all of it, was reverse transcribed, so expressed TCRB transcripts were what got sequenced. TCRdb's table, derived via immunoSEQ multiplex PCR, lists solely in-frame clones and lacks some. The table records approximately 160,000 clones, more than 60% of them present only once. The TCR originated in a young man with type 1 diabetes. The rearrangement joins TRBV7-9 to TRBJ2-7; 10 bases are shared with TRBD1. Material for sequencing was naive CD4+ T cells from blood. This CDR3 is CATRQGANEQYF. The CDR3 region has the DNA TGTGCCACCAGACAGGGGGCGAACGAGCAGTACTTC.